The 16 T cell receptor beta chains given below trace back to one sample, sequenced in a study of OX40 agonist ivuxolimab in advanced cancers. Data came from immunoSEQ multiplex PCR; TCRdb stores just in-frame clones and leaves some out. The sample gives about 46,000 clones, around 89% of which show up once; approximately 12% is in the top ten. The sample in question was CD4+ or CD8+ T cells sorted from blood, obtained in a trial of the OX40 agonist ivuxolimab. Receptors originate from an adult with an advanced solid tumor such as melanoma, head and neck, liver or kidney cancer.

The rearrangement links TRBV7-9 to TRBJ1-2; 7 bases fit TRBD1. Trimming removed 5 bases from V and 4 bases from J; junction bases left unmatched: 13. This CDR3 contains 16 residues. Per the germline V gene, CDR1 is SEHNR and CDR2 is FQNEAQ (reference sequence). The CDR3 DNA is TGTGCCAGCAGCCCGGTCGGACAGGTCCGTATCTATGGCTACACCTTC. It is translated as CASSPVGQVRIYGYTF.

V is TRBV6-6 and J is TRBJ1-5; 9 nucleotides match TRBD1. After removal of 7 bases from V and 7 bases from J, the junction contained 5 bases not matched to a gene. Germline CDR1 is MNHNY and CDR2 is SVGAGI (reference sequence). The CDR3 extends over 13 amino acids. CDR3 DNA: TGTGCCAGCAACAGGGGGCTATCGCAGCCCCAGCATTTT. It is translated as CASNRGLSQPQHF.

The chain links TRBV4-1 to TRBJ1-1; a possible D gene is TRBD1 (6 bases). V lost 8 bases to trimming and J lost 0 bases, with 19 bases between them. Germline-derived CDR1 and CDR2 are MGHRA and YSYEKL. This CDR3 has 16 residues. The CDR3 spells CASGQNNRIMNTEAFF. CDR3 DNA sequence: TGCGCCAGCGGACAGAACAATCGAATTATGAACACTGAAGCTTTCTTT.

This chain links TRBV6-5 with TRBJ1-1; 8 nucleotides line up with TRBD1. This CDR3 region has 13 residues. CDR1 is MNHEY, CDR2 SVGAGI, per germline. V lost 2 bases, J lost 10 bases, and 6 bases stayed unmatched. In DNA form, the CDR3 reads TGTGCCAGCAGTTACGGGACAGGTGGACGAGCTTTCTTT. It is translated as CASSYGTGGRAFF.

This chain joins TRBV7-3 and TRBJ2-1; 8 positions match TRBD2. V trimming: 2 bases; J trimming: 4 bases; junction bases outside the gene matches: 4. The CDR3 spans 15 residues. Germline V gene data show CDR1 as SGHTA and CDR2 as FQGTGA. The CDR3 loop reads CASSLGPSGYNEQFF. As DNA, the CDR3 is TGTGCCAGCAGCTTAGGGCCTAGCGGGTACAATGAGCAGTTCTTC. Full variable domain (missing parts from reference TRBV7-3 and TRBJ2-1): GAGVSQTPSNKVTEKGKYVELRCDPISGHTALYWYRQSLGQGPEFLIYFQGTGAADDSGLPNDRFFAVRPEGSVSTLKIQRTERGDSAVYLCASSLGPSGYNEQFFGPGTRLTVL.

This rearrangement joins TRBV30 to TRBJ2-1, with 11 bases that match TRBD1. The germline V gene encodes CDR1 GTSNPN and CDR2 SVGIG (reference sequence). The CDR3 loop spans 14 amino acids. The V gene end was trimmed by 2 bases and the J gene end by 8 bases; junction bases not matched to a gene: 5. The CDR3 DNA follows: TGTGCCTGGAGTATCGGACAGGGGGCTTATGAGCAGTTCTTC. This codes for CAWSIGQGAYEQFF.

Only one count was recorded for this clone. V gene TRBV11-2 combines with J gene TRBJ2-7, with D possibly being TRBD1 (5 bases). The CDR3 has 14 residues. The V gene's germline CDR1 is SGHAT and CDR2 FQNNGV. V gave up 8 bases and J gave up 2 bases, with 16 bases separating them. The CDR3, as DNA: TGTGCCAGCTTACCGATGGCAGGGACCTACGAGCAGTACTTC. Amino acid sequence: CASLPMAGTYEQYF. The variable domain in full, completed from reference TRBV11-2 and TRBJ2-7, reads EAGVAQSPRYKIIEKRQSVAFWCNPISGHATLYWYQQILGQGPKLLIQFQNNGVVDDSQLPKDRFSAERLKGVDSTLKIQPAKLEDSAVYLCASLPMAGTYEQYFGPGTRLTVT.

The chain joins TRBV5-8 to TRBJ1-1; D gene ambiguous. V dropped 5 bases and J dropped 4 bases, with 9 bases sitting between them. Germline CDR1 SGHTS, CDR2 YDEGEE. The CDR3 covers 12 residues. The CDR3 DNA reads TGTGCCAGCAGTCTTACCGGCACTGAAGCTTTCTTT. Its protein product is CASSLTGTEAFF.

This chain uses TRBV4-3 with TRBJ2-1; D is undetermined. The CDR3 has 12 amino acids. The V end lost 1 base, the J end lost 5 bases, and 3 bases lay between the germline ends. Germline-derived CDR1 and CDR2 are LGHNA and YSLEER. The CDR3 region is CASSQGHNEQFF. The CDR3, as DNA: TGCGCCAGCAGCCAAGGGCACAATGAGCAGTTCTTC.

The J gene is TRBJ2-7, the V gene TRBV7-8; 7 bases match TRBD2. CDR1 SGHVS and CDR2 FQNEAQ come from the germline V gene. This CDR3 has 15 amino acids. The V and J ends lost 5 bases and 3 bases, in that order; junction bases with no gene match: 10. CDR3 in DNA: TGTGCCAGCAGCCAAACGGGGGGATCCCACTACGAGCAGTACTTC. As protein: CASSQTGGSHYEQYF.

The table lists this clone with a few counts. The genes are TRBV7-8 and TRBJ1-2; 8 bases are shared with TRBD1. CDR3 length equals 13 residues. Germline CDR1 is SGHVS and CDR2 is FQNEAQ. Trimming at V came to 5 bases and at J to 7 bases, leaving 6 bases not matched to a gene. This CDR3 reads CASSLTGGSGYTF. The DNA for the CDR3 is TGTGCCAGCAGCCTAACAGGGGGTAGTGGCTACACCTTC.

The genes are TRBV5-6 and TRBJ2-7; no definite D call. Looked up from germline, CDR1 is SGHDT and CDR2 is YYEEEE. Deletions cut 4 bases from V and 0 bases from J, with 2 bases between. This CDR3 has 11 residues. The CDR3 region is CASSASYEQYF. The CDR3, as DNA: TGTGCCAGCAGCGCCTCCTACGAGCAGTACTTC. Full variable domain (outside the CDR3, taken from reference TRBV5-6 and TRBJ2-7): DAGVTQSPTHLIKTRGQQVTLRCSPKSGHDTVSWYQQALGQGPQFIFQYYEEEERQRGNFPDRFSGHQFPNYSSELNVNALLLGDSALYLCASSASYEQYFGPGTRLTVT.

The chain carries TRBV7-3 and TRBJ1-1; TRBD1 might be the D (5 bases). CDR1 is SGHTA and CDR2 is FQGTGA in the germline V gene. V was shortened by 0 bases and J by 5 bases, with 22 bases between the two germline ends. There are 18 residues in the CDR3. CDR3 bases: TGTGCCAGCAGCTTAACGGGCGGGGCAGGGCTGATGGTAACTGAAGCTTTCTTT. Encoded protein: CASSLTGGAGLMVTEAFF.

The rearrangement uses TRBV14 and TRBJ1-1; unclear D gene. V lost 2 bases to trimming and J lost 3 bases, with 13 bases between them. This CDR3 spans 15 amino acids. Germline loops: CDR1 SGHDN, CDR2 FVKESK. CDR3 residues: CASSQLTLRYTEAFF. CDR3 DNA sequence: TGTGCCAGCAGCCAACTTACCCTCCGGTACACTGAAGCTTTCTTT.

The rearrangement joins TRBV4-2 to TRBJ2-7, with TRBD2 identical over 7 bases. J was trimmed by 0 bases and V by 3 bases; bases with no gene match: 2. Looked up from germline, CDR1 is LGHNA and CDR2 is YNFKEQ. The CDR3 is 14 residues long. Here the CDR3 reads CASSHLAVSYEQYF. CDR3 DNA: TGTGCCAGCAGCCACCTAGCGGTCTCCTACGAGCAGTACTTC.

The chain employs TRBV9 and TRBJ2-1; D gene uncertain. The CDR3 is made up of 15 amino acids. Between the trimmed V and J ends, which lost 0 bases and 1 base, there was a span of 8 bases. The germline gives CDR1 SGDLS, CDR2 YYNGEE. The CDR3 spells CASSVDSVSYNEQFF. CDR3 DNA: TGTGCCAGCAGCGTAGACAGCGTTTCCTACAATGAGCAGTTCTTC. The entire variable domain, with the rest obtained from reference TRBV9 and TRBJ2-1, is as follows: DSGVTQTPKHLITATGQRVTLRCSPRSGDLSVYWYQQSLDQGLQFLIQYYNGEERAKGNILERFSAQQFPDLHSELNLSSLELGDSALYFCASSVDSVSYNEQFFGPGTRLTVL.